The clone carrying this TCR beta chain was seen repeatedly, ten times or more. A single record per CDR3 protein comes from TCRdb applying MiXCR to the PCR reads. This table has hundreds of thousands of distinct CDR3 sequences, less than 30% appearing once. This entry is derived from a study of molecular identifiers for immune sequencing clone quantification. This CDR3 has 19 amino acids. The germline CDR1 and CDR2 sequences are KGHSH and LQKENI. Trimming pared 0 bases from V and 0 bases from J, leaving 15 bases between. This sequence joins TRBV18 and TRBJ2-6, with D perhaps TRBD1 (7 bases). The source material was naive CD8+ T cells from blood, with Jurkat cell RNA spiked in. Regarding subset: FACS-sorted CD8+CD4-CCR7+CD45RA+ naive T cells. The source of this sequence is a human donor in good health. Some libraries in this study had Jurkat cell RNA spiked in. CDR3 bases: TGTGCCAGCTCACCACCGGGAACAGGGGACTCCTCTGGGGCCAACGTCCTGACTTTC. It specifies CASSPPGTGDSSGANVLTF.